The 7 T cell receptor beta chains given below trace back to one sample, sequenced in a study of monozygotic twins with inflammatory bowel disease. TCRdb reprocessed the 5' RACE reads, keeping one entry per CDR3 protein, no DNA. This listing includes over 110,000 distinct CDR3 sequences. Sequences were obtained from blood. These TCRs come from a human donor with ulcerative colitis or Crohn's disease, or a healthy co-twin of an affected twin (not recorded which).

The chain uses TRBV4-2 and TRBJ1-3; TCRdb reports TRBD1, a call that lacks DNA to check it against. The CDR3 runs to 16 residues. The V gene's germline CDR1 is LGHNA and CDR2 YNFKEQ. CDR3 amino acids: CASSQQQAGSGNTIYF.

V usage is TRBV5-1 and J usage is TRBJ2-7. CDR1 and CDR2 from the germline V gene are SGHRS and YFSETQ. CDR3 length: 15 residues. The CDR3: CASSLSGIKYYEQYF.

The V gene is TRBV18, the J gene TRBJ2-2; with no DNA, the TCRdb D assignment of TRBD1 cannot be verified. The germline V gene encodes CDR1 KGHSH and CDR2 LQKENI. This CDR3 is 16 amino acids long. This CDR3 reads CASSLATQGNTGELFF.

The V gene is TRBV5-8, the J gene TRBJ1-5; no DNA is available, so the TRBD1 call from TCRdb remains unchecked. CDR1 and CDR2 from the germline V gene are SGHTS and YDEGEE. CDR3 size: 15 residues. The chain's CDR3 is CASLGTGVYNQPQHF. The variable domain in full, with the rest retrieved from reference TRBV5-8 and TRBJ1-5, is EAGVTQSPTHLIKTRGQQATLRCSPISGHTSVYWYQQALGLGLQFLLWYDEGEERNRGNFPPRFSGRQFPNYSSELNVNALELEDSALYLCASLGTGVYNQPQHFGDGTRLSIL.

V usage is TRBV12-3 or TRBV12-4 and J usage is TRBJ2-1; TCRdb proposes TRBD1, but this gene call is untestable without DNA. CDR3 length equals 12 residues. The CDR3 reads CASSLIPGEQFF.

This chain connects TRBV6-5 to TRBJ1-2; TCRdb calls TRBD1, which cannot be checked without DNA. The CDR3 loop spans 13 amino acids. The germline V gene encodes CDR1 MNHEY and CDR2 SVGAGI. CDR3 residues: CASSSIRGYGYTF.

Here the CDR3 reads CASSLWGPTAFQETQYF. The chain is built from TRBV5-1 and TRBJ2-5; TCRdb outputs TRBD1, but without DNA this stays unchecked. CDR1 is SGHRS and CDR2 is YFSETQ in the germline V gene. The CDR3 runs to 17 residues.